The 16 T cell receptor beta chains reported below all come from one sample, sequenced in a study of blood T cell repertoires in COVID-19. The method was immunoSEQ multiplex PCR; TCRdb's version includes in-frame clones alone and lacks a portion of them. There are a few hundred thousand clones in the sample; more than 75% occur only once, and 7.4% lies in the top ten. Sequencing was performed on PBMCs or T cells enriched from blood (not recorded which). Receptor source: a woman aged 40-49 years with acute COVID-19.

In this sample, this clone turned up once. The chain carries TRBV12-3 or TRBV12-4 and TRBJ2-7; D remains ambiguous. Trimming removed 3 bases at V and 3 bases at J, with 6 bases between. The CDR3 sequence is 12 residues long. CDR3 in DNA: TGTGCCAGCAGTTTCAGGCTCTACGAGCAGTACTTC. Residues: CASSFRLYEQYF.

The CDR3 sequence: CASSVSGNTEAFF. Here the CDR3 DNA reads TGTGCCAGCAGCGTATCGGGGAACACTGAAGCTTTCTTT. The chain links TRBV9 to TRBJ1-1; D not resolved. In germline, CDR1 is SGDLS, CDR2 YYNGEE. CDR3 size: 13 residues. The ends were cut back, 1 base at V and 1 base at J, with 5 bases in the middle.

The gene calls are TRBV19 and TRBJ1-2, with D tentatively TRBD1 (5 bases). Germline CDR1 reads LNHDA; CDR2 reads SQIVND (reference sequence). V was clipped by 8 bases and J by 3 bases, with 16 bases between them. CDR3 length equals 14 residues. The CDR3 protein is CASVPGSGDYGYTF. The CDR3 nucleotides are TGTGCCAGTGTACCGGGCTCGGGGGACTATGGCTACACCTTC. Using reference TRBV19 and TRBJ1-2 for the parts outside the CDR3, the full variable domain is DGGITQSPKYLFRKEGQNVTLSCEQNLNHDAMYWYRQDPGQGLRLIYYSQIVNDFQKGDIAEGYSVSREKKESFPLTVTSAQKNPTAFYLCASVPGSGDYGYTFGSGTRLTVV.

The rearrangement joins TRBV28 to TRBJ2-6, with 7 bases that match TRBD1. J lost 2 bases, V lost 6 bases, and 10 bases had no gene match. CDR3 length equals 17 residues. CDR1 MDHEN and CDR2 SYDVKM come from the germline V gene. The CDR3 protein is CASRAGDRVPGANVLTF. The CDR3 bases are TGTGCCAGCAGAGCCGGTGACAGGGTCCCTGGGGCCAACGTCCTGACTTTC.

The chain recombines TRBV28 with TRBJ2-5, with a weak D call TRBD1 (6 bases). The J call is doubtful: the DNA matches TRBJ2-7 better. The length of the CDR3 is 15 residues. The germline V gene encodes CDR1 MDHEN and CDR2 SYDVKM. The DNA of the CDR3 is TGTGCCAGAAGCCCACCTCCACAGGGATCCTACGAGCAGTACTTC. Translating gives CARSPPPQGSYEQYF.

V gene TRBV6-1 combines with J gene TRBJ2-7; D gene uncertain. V gave up 2 bases and J gave up 2 bases, with 13 bases separating them. The V gene's germline CDR1 is MNHNS and CDR2 SASEGT. This CDR3 comprises 15 residues. CDR3: CASSESPYRTYEQYF. The DNA of the CDR3 is TGTGCCAGCAGTGAAAGCCCTTACAGAACCTACGAGCAGTACTTC.

This clone has more than one count but fewer than ten. CDR3 amino acids: CASSDGQLDSPLHF. CDR3 nucleotide sequence: TGTGCCAGCAGTGATGGACAGCTTGATTCACCCCTCCACTTT. The chain has TRBV6-1 and TRBJ1-6, with D possibly being TRBD1 (6 bases). V was pared by 3 bases and J by 8 bases, with 11 bases between. CDR1 is MNHNS and CDR2 is SASEGT in the germline V gene. This CDR3 is 14 amino acids long.

This chain uses TRBV7-9 with TRBJ1-4; 7 nucleotides agree with TRBD1. J lost 10 bases, V lost 6 bases, and 20 bases had no gene match. Germline CDR1 reads SEHNR; CDR2 reads FQNEAQ (reference sequence). This CDR3 contains 17 residues. As DNA, the CDR3 is TGTGCCAGCAGTTACCGAAGAGGGGGGACAGACGATCTAAAACTGTTTTTT. Protein: CASSYRRGGTDDLKLFF.

The rearrangement joins TRBV3-1 (or the pseudogene TRBV3-2) to TRBJ1-2; 8 nucleotides match TRBD1. CDR1 is LGHDT, CDR2 YNNKEL, per germline (reference sequence). The V segment lost 4 bases and the J segment 0 bases; nucleotides outside the gene matches: 7. The CDR3 has 16 residues. CDR3 DNA: TGTGCCAGCAGCCTCCTGGGACAGGATTCTAACTATGGCTACACCTTC. Translation gives CASSLLGQDSNYGYTF.

This rearrangement joins TRBV14 to TRBJ1-6; TRBD1 might be the D (6 bases). CDR1 and CDR2 from the germline V gene are SGHDN and FVKESK. Trimming shortened V by 1 base and J by 3 bases, and 19 bases separated the two germline ends. The CDR3 totals 19 residues. The CDR3 nucleotides read TGTGCCAGCAGCCAAGGTTGGACAGAACAACCAGACTATAATTCACCCCTCCACTTT. It encodes CASSQGWTEQPDYNSPLHF.

This chain links TRBV7-8 with TRBJ1-5; D is ambiguous. V was pared by 1 base and J by 8 bases, with 12 bases between. Per germline, CDR1 SGHVS and CDR2 FQNEAQ. The CDR3 contains 14 residues. The CDR3 DNA sequence: TGTGCCAGCAGCTTAGGGCGGACTAAGAAGCCCCAGCATTTT. Translating gives CASSLGRTKKPQHF. Looking up the rest from reference TRBV7-8 and TRBJ1-5 gives the full variable domain: GAGVSQSPRYKVAKRGQDVALRCDPISGHVSLFWYQQALGQGPEFLTYFQNEAQLDKSGLPSDRFFAERPEGSVSTLKIQRTQQEDSAVYLCASSLGRTKKPQHFGDGTRLSIL.

CDR3 sequence (DNA): TGTGCCAGCAGTGAAGACGTGGGGGCTAGCACAGATACGCAGTATTTT. Translation: CASSEDVGASTDTQYF. This chain connects TRBV6-4 to TRBJ2-3, with D maybe TRBD1 (6 bases). Deletions cut 3 bases from V and 0 bases from J, with 13 bases between. The germline V gene encodes CDR1 MRHNA and CDR2 SNTAGT. This CDR3 contains 16 residues.

The rearrangement uses TRBV11-2 and TRBJ1-1; tentative D call: TRBD1 (6 bases). This CDR3 has 14 amino acids. CDR1 is SGHAT and CDR2 is FQNNGV in the germline V gene. Between the trimmed V and J ends, which lost 8 bases and 4 bases, there was a span of 17 bases. In nucleotides, the CDR3 is TGTGCCAGCCGAACGGGGGGGCGAGGCACTGAAGCTTTCTTT. This encodes CASRTGGRGTEAFF.

The V and J genes are TRBV7-2 and TRBJ1-2; 7 positions agree with TRBD1. The CDR3 consists of 14 residues. Germline CDR1 is SGHTA and CDR2 is FQGNSA. With 3 bases clipped from V and 8 bases from J, the junction kept 9 bases outside the gene matches. The CDR3 reads CASSFQQGRKGYTF. Here the CDR3 DNA reads TGTGCCAGCAGCTTCCAACAGGGGCGGAAGGGCTACACCTTC.

The chain joins TRBV30 to TRBJ2-3, with D unresolved. Per germline, CDR1 GTSNPN and CDR2 SVGIG (reference sequence). Trimming took 2 bases from V and 4 from J, leaving 7 bases between them. The CDR3 spans 12 residues. The CDR3 bases are TGTGCCTGGAGTTCGAGCGCAGATACGCAGTATTTT. Its translation: CAWSSSADTQYF. The complete variable domain, with remaining parts taken from reference TRBV30 and TRBJ2-3, reads SQTIHQWPATLVQPVGSPLSLECTVEGTSNPNLYWYRQAAGRGLQLLFYSVGIGQISSEVPQNLSASRPQDRQFILSSKKLLLSDSGFYLCAWSSSADTQYFGPGTRLTVL.

Only a few counts were recorded for this clone. For the CDR3, the DNA is TGTGCCAGCAGCACCGGACACGGCGGGGGAGGCTACACCTTC. This encodes CASSTGHGGGGYTF. The genes are TRBV3-1 (or the pseudogene TRBV3-2) and TRBJ1-2; a possible D gene is TRBD1 (5 bases). V was cut by 5 bases and J by 8 bases, with 18 bases left in between. There are 14 residues in the CDR3. Germline CDR1 is LGHDT and CDR2 is YNNKEL (reference sequence).